This T cell receptor (beta chain) was identified in a study of blood T cell repertoires in COVID-19 (dated by TCRdb to the early 2020s). Background on the whole study: The collaborator samples originated in the United States, Italy and Spain and spanned the acute and convalescent phases of COVID-19. Subjects who had been exposed to COVID-19, were actively infected with it, or had recovered from it provided the deeply sampled blood TCRbeta repertoires that made up the dataset. The samples were drawn from two sources: the first 160 participants of the ongoing ImmuneRACE study, and 1,000 to 1,500 subjects contributed by 6 global collaborators. The repertoires were made available in a free public database intended to serve as a resource for research on the immune response to SARS-CoV-2. Nearly every sample came with metadata listing a de-identified subject ID, COVID-19 status, age in years and sex. HLA class I and class II types, where available, came from metadata supplied by the sample provider rather than from assay-based typing. The prospective study material was composed of cDNA or gDNA derived from T cells, B-cell-depleted T cells, or PBMCs.

To note about this clone: Its antigen is currently not known. Nothing much larger sits one base from this clone, and base qualities are not available.

TCRbeta CDR3 regions were amplified from genomic DNA using the immunoSEQ Assay, a bias-controlled multiplex PCR. For the original study's pipeline: Nucleated cell counts per sample were estimated from amplification of reference gene primers within the assay. To quantify the absolute abundance of each unique TCRbeta CDR3 rearrangement, sequence reads were collapsed and filtered. For each sample, productive Simpson clonality was calculated as the square root of Simpson's diversity index over productive rearrangements. The clones in this table, taken by TCRdb from immuneACCESS, are in-frame only. Not every clone is retained; where verified, under half of the shortfall comes from an unresolved V gene, and the cause of the rest is unknown. V and J calls and clone size follow that table, whereas D and trimming were derived from the DNA. The sample table shows fewer than 600,000 clones, and approximately 90% are seen once. The ten top clones hold 1.5% to 2% of the sample.

Study-wide findings and limitations: How much clinical and demographic metadata was included differed by source and by participant, and the metadata was provided uncurated.

Participants in the prospective study were aged about 18 to 90 years, lived in over 20 United States geographic areas, and enrolled through a virtual design. To assign participants to cohorts, the prospective study relied on clinical history that participants themselves reported in a screening survey and a study questionnaire. Recovered participants in ImmuneRACE Cohort 3 were defined by two consecutive negative NP/OP PCR tests, clearance by a healthcare professional, or resolution of symptoms. Each participant in the prospective study had whole blood, serum and a nasopharyngeal or oropharyngeal swab collected by mobile phlebotomists. Over a roughly 2-month period, participants in the prospective study had the option of providing additional blood draws and questionnaires. Before DNA extraction, blood samples from the prospective study were shipped at room temperature or frozen. From the cysteine through the phenylalanine, the CDR3 covers 19 amino acids. The only DNA kept is the CDR3, 57 bases in frame from the first base. In the germline V gene (reference sequence), CDR1 corresponds to LGHDT and CDR2 to YNNKEL. The junction carries 28 bases between V and J, which are trimmed by 8 bases and 0 bases respectively.

Recombination linked TRBV3-1 (or the pseudogene TRBV3-2) to TRBJ2-5, with the D gene not clear enough to name. This clonotype was obtained from a woman between 35 and 50 years old who had recovered from COVID-19. The sequencing input was PBMCs or T cells enriched from blood (not recorded which). The CDR3 is CASRFERDPSFFYQETQYF. The DNA sequence reads TGTGCCAGCCGTTTCGAGCGAGACCCTTCGTTTTTCTACCAAGAGACCCAGTACTTC.